This T cell receptor (beta chain) was obtained from a study of T cell responses to AZD1222 COVID-19 vaccine (dated by TCRdb to the early 2020s). About the study as a whole: AZD1222 recipients whose second dose came at about 4 weeks and those whose second dose came at about 12 weeks were combined into one group, since spike-specific TCR depth and breadth did not differ between the two schedules. A total of 233 trial participants underwent TCR sequencing, of whom 207 had received two doses of AZD1222 and some 26 had received two doses of the MenACWY control vaccine. Trial participants were enrolled by age into subgroups of 18-55, 56-69 and 70-plus years, and around 140, 26 and 57 TCR-sequenced participants, respectively, were included in these subgroups. General conclusions and limits of the study: After two AZD1222 doses, spike-specific TCR breadth and depth were significantly higher than at day 0 and than in MenACWY recipients. The vaccine-associated CD4 TCRs covered the entire spike protein, and the dominant responses fell in regions 160-218 and 743-854. Conclusions about previously exposed vaccinees are limited, since just six AZD1222 recipients were seropositive for SARS-CoV-2 at baseline. No day 14 peak-response samples were available, so repertoires were characterized only after the peak T cell response. Reportedly, almost half of the unique spike-specific TCRs recognized epitopes lying outside the regions that are mutated in the B.1.351 and B.1.1.7 variants. Participants were mostly white British and included more females than males, and it was suggested by the authors that clonal diversity may have been underestimated. The 56-69-year group was small, and its depth increase did not reach significance, likely because of low power.

The time point label on this specimen signifies: baseline before first vaccination. Vaccinee samples were obtained from the UK trials COV001 and COV002, which included a single-blind randomized controlled phase 2/3 trial of AZD1222 (ChAdOx1 nCoV-19) in healthy adults. For TCRbeta chain sequencing, PBMC samples were collected from trial participants at day 0 and at day 28 after the second dose. The CDR3 regions of human TCRbeta chains were analyzed by immunosequencing. In the paper's pipeline: TCRs in the repertoires were matched against a reference library of SARS-CoV-2-specific TCRs that had been generated with the MIRA antigen-specificity platform. Breadth was defined as the fraction of unique TCRs that were SARS-CoV-2-associated, and depth was defined as the fraction of total T cells that were SARS-CoV-2-associated. Using the MIRA data, each spike-specific TCR was mapped to the spike region that the TCR reacts to and placed in a CD4 or CD8 class. Log10-transformed breadth and depth values were compared by one-way ANOVA with Sidak's multiple comparisons tests. Here the immuneACCESS table is served through TCRdb, limited to in-frame sequences with V and J called. Missing clones are a known gap in these copies; in checked studies unresolved V genes cover under half, and the rest lacks a known reason. The DNA was the basis for D and trimming; V, J and clone size are from that table. This sample gives roughly 130,000 clones in total; roughly 84% of them show up just once. Approximately 12% of the sample is held by the ten biggest clonotypes.

For this clone: No antigen is known for it. No qualities accompany the bases; no much larger clone lies one base away.

The germline V gene (reference sequence) gives CDR1 as LNHDA and CDR2 as SQIVND. The CDR3 spans 13 residues, from the cysteine through the phenylalanine. The read is trimmed to its CDR3 DNA, 39 bases read in frame from base 1. Between the V and J ends, shortened by 6 bases and 0 bases respectively, the junction contains 6 bases. The source material was peripheral blood, sampled on day 0 of AZD1222 vaccination. The receptor was derived from an adult in good health. The chain links TRBV19 with TRBJ1-5, with the D gene call left open. The CDR3 here reads CASSPDSNQPQHF. The sequenced DNA: TGTGCCAGTAGCCCTGATAGCAATCAGCCCCAGCATTTT.